This section outlines one T cell receptor beta chain sequence together with its context. This entry comes from a study of T cell changes during pregnancy in multiple sclerosis. Sequenced by immunoSEQ multiplex PCR; TCRdb stores in-frame clones only, minus some. Among under 70,000 clones, about 92% were seen once, and the ten largest hold roughly 1.9%. Germline V gives CDR1 LGHNA, CDR2 YSLEER. The CDR3 has 16 amino acids. The junction had 5 bases not matched to a gene; V was cut back by 3 bases and J by 0 bases. The input for sequencing was peripheral blood, taken in the third trimester of pregnancy. This TCR was recovered from a female donor in good health, enrolled as a control in a pregnancy study. V is TRBV4-3 and J is TRBJ2-1; 7 positions agree with TRBD2. The CDR3 sequence: CASSQETSRSYNEQFF. Here the CDR3 DNA reads TGCGCCAGCAGCCAGGAGACTAGCCGCTCCTACAATGAGCAGTTCTTC.